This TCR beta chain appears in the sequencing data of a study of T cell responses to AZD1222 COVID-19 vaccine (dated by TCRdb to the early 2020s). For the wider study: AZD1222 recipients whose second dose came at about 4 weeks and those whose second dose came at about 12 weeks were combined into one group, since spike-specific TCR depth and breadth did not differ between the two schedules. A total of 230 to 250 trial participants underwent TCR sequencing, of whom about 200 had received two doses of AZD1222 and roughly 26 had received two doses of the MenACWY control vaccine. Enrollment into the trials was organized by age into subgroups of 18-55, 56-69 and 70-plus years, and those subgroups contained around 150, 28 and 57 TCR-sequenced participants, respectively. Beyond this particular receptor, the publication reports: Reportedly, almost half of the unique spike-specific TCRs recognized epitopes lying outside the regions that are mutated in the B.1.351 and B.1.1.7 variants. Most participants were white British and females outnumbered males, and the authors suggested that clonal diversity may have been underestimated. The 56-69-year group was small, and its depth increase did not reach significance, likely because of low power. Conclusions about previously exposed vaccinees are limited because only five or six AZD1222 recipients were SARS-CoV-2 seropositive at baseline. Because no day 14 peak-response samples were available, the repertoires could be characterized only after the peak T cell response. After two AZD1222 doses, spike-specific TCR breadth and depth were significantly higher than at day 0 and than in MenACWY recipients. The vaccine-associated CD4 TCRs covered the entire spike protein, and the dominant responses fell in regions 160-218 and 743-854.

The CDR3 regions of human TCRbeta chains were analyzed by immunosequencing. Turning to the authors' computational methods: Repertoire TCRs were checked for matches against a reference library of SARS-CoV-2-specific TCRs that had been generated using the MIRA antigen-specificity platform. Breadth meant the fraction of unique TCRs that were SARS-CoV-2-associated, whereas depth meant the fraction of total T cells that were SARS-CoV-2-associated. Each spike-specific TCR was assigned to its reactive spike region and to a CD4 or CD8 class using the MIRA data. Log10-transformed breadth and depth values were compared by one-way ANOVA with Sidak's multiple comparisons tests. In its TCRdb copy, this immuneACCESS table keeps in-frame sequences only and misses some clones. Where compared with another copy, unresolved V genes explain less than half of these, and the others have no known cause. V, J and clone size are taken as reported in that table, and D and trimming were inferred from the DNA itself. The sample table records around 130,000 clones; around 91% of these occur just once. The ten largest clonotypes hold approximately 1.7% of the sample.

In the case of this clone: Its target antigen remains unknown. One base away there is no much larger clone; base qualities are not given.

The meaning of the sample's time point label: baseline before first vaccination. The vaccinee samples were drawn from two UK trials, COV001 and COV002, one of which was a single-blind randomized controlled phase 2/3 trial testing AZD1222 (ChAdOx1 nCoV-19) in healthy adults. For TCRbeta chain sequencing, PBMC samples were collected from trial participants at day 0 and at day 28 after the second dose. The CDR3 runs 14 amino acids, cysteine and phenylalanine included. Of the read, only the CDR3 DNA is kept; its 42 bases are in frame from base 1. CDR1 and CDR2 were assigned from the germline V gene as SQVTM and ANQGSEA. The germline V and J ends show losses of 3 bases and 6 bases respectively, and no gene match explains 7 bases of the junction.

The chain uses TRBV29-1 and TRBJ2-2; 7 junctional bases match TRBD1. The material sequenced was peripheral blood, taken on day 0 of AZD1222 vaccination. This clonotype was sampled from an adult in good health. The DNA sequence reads TGCAGCGTTGATGTGACAGGGTACGCCGGGGAGCTGTTTTTT. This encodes CSVDVTGYAGELFF.